Each of the 2 T cell receptor beta chains below was sequenced from the same sample in a study of OX40 agonist ivuxolimab in advanced cancers. Clones were sequenced by immunoSEQ multiplex PCR, and TCRdb holds only the in-frame ones, with some missing. This table has under 80,000 clones, around nine tenths appearing once. Sequenced material: CD4+ or CD8+ T cells sorted from blood, taken in a trial of the OX40 agonist ivuxolimab. All receptors derive from an adult with an advanced solid tumor such as melanoma, head and neck, liver or kidney cancer.

The V and J genes are TRBV11-2 and TRBJ2-1; 8 nucleotides align to TRBD2. J gave up 10 bases and V 5 bases, and 13 bases lay outside the gene matches. Germline lookup yields CDR1 SGHAT and CDR2 FQNNGV. There are 15 residues in the CDR3. CDR3 nucleotides: TGTGCCAGCAGCCCCGATAGCGGGGTCCGTATGGAGCAGTTCTTC. Its protein is CASSPDSGVRMEQFF.

A single count supports this clone. This rearrangement joins TRBV6-5 to TRBJ1-5, with 8 bases that match TRBD1. CDR1 and CDR2 from the germline V gene are MNHEY and SVGAGI. V gave up 6 bases and J gave up 3 bases; unmatched junction bases: 7. This CDR3 region has 15 residues. The CDR3 loop reads CASSSGTGDNQPQHF. In DNA, the CDR3 is TGTGCCAGCAGCTCCGGGACAGGAGACAATCAGCCCCAGCATTTT.